Listed below are T cell receptor beta chains from one sample, sequenced in a study of T cell responses to AZD1222 COVID-19 vaccine. Libraries were prepared by immunoSEQ multiplex PCR; TCRdb keeps only in-frame clonotypes and omits some of them. The sample includes over 85,000 clones, 84% of them seen just once. Sequences were derived from peripheral blood, sampled on day 0 of AZD1222 vaccination. The source is an adult in good health. The CDR3 runs from the conserved cysteine through the conserved F or W. The order of the fields is D gene, J gene, clone size, V gene, CDR3 protein, CDR3 DNA. A D gene is named only where the DNA matches it firmly. Rows may omit the clone size; those that give it use once, few, many or a size class.

>TRBD1|TRBJ2-5|few|TRBV28
CASSSGQGLETQYF
TGTGCCAGCAGTTCGGGACAGGGTTTAGAGACCCAGTACTTC
>TRBD1|TRBJ1-5|once|TRBV29-1
CSVIAGGAGNQPQHF
TGCAGCGTCATCGCAGGGGGCGCGGGCAATCAGCCCCAGCATTTT
>-|TRBJ1-6|-|TRBV10-1
CASSAGEVNSPLHF
TGCGCCAGCAGCGCCGGGGAAGTTAATTCACCCCTCCACTTT
>TRBD1|TRBJ1-4|-|TRBV27
CASRLTGAANEKLFF
TGTGCCAGCCGCCTGACAGGGGCAGCTAATGAAAAACTGTTTTTT
>-|TRBJ2-3|few|TRBV7-2
CASSLGAGPDTQYF
TGTGCCAGCAGCTTAGGGGCGGGGCCAGATACGCAGTATTTT
>TRBD2|TRBJ2-3|-|TRBV9
CASSVGASGRADTQYF
TGTGCCAGCAGCGTAGGGGCTAGCGGGAGGGCTGATACGCAGTATTTT
>-|TRBJ2-2|-|TRBV27
CASEGSGELFF
TGTGCCAGCGAGGGGTCCGGGGAGCTGTTTTTT
>-|TRBJ1-2|-|TRBV11-1
CASSLAQFYGYTF
TGTGCCAGCAGCTTAGCCCAGTTCTATGGCTACACCTTC
>-|TRBJ2-7|-|TRBV19
CASSIGSKREQYF
TGTGCCAGTAGTATTGGATCGAAGCGGGAGCAGTACTTC
>-|TRBJ2-2|-|TRBV11-2
CASSLHSGLSTNTGELFF
TGTGCCAGCAGCTTACATTCAGGCCTTTCGACGAACACCGGGGAGCTGTTTTTT
>TRBD1|TRBJ1-2|-|TRBV12-3/TRBV12-4
CASSKQGAFGYTF
TGTGCCAGCAGCAAACAGGGGGCGTTTGGCTACACCTTC
>-|TRBJ1-1|few|TRBV11-3
CASSALTEAFF
TGTGCCAGTTCAGCCTTAACTGAAGCTTTCTTT
>TRBD1|TRBJ1-6|-|TRBV10-3
CAISGDRGMSPLHF
TGTGCCATCAGTGGGGACAGGGGTATGTCACCCCTCCACTTT
>TRBD1|TRBJ2-2|once|TRBV7-2
CASSPRQGSGELFF
TGTGCCAGCAGCCCGCGACAGGGTTCCGGGGAGCTGTTTTTT
>TRBD1|TRBJ1-2|-|TRBV19
CASSFLNRGGENGYTF
TGTGCCAGTAGCTTTCTCAACAGGGGGGGTGAGAATGGCTACACCTTC
>-|TRBJ1-1|-|TRBV12-5
CASLRGRLNTEAFF
TGTGCTAGTTTGAGGGGCAGGCTGAACACTGAAGCTTTCTTT
>-|TRBJ1-2|-|TRBV30
CAWSPGSGYTF
TGTGCCTGGAGTCCCGGATCTGGCTACACCTTC
>TRBD2|TRBJ2-1|once|TRBV6-6
CASSPSGRGSYNEQFF
TGTGCCAGCAGTCCCTCCGGGAGGGGCTCCTACAATGAGCAGTTCTTC
>-|TRBJ1-5|once|TRBV19
CASSLGVEGFEPQHF
TGTGCCAGTAGTTTGGGAGTCGAGGGGTTCGAGCCCCAGCATTTT
>TRBD1|TRBJ1-5|-|TRBV2
CASTSGQGVGNQPQHF
TGTGCCAGCACATCGGGACAGGGGGTCGGCAATCAGCCCCAGCATTTT
>-|TRBJ1-1|once|TRBV11-1
CASSREGSQNRF
TGTGCCAGCAGCAGAGAAGGGAGCCAAAATCGATTC
>-|TRBJ1-3|-|TRBV4-3
CASSQGTSLLTGNTIYF
TGCGCCAGCAGCCAAGGCACGAGCCTCTTAACTGGAAACACCATATATTTT
>-|TRBJ1-2|-|TRBV19
CASSIEPDRTNYGYTF
TGTGCCAGTAGTATAGAACCGGACAGAACTAACTATGGCTACACCTTC
>-|TRBJ1-2|-|TRBV5-5
CASRKQGNYGYTF
TGTGCCAGCAGAAAACAGGGAAACTATGGCTACACCTTC
>-|TRBJ2-5|once|TRBV11-2
CASSFIEGTQYF
TGTGCCAGCAGCTTTATTGAAGGGACCCAGTACTTC
>-|TRBJ1-2|-|TRBV19
CASSLHSVGGYGYTF
TGTGCCAGTAGTCTACACAGCGTCGGAGGCTATGGCTACACCTTC
>TRBD2|TRBJ2-1|-|TRBV5-1
CASSSGLAGAQGPQKEQFF
TGCGCCAGCAGCTCAGGACTAGCGGGAGCCCAGGGCCCTCAAAAGGAGCAGTTCTTC
>-|TRBJ1-4|-|TRBV7-9
CASSRGANEKLFF
TGTGCCAGCAGCAGAGGGGCTAATGAAAAACTGTTTTTT
>TRBD2|TRBJ2-5|-|TRBV6-2/TRBV6-3
CASSYSRQVTSGRQETQYF
TGTGCCAGCAGTTACTCGAGGCAGGTGACTAGCGGACGCCAAGAGACCCAGTACTTC
>-|TRBJ2-7|once|TRBV28
CATLRDSSYEQYF
TGTGCCACCCTCCGGGACTCCTCCTACGAGCAGTACTTC
>TRBD2|TRBJ2-1|-|TRBV4-2
CASSQDPGGADNEQFF
TGTGCCAGCAGCCAAGATCCCGGGGGGGCGGACAATGAGCAGTTCTTC
>-|TRBJ1-6|-|TRBV3-1/TRBV3-2
CASSQGAGRNSPLHF
TGTGCCAGCAGCCAGGGAGCAGGGAGAAATTCACCCCTCCACTTT
>-|TRBJ2-7|-|TRBV27
CASGGHEQYF
TGTGCCAGCGGGGGACACGAGCAGTACTTC
>-|TRBJ1-5|-|TRBV6-5
CASRFTALNQPQHF
TGTGCCAGCAGATTTACCGCCCTCAATCAGCCCCAGCATTTT
>TRBD1|TRBJ1-1|-|TRBV18
CASSPPGQGRTEAFF
TGTGCCAGCTCACCTCCGGGACAGGGGAGGACTGAAGCTTTCTTT
>TRBD1|TRBJ1-4|-|TRBV7-3
CASSSESGQGGTLANEKLFF
TGTGCCAGCAGCTCAGAGAGCGGACAGGGAGGGACATTGGCTAATGAAAAACTGTTTTTT
>-|TRBJ2-5|-|TRBV4-1
CASSQPLRGRRANQETQYF
TGCGCCAGCAGCCAACCACTCCGAGGGAGGCGGGCCAACCAAGAGACCCAGTACTTC
>-|TRBJ1-5|-|TRBV7-2
CASSSTDSNQPQHF
TGTGCCAGCAGCTCGACAGATAGCAATCAGCCCCAGCATTTT
>-|TRBJ1-6|-|TRBV5-6
CASSLGADQYSSPNSPLHF
TGTGCCAGCAGCTTGGGGGCGGACCAATACTCAAGCCCGAATTCACCCCTCCACTTT
>-|TRBJ1-2|-|TRBV7-9
CASSLGRGYTF
TGTGCCAGCAGCTTAGGGCGGGGCTACACCTTC
>TRBD1|TRBJ1-1|-|TRBV19
CASSAGQGKFMNTEAFF
TGTGCCAGTAGTGCCGGACAGGGAAAATTTATGAACACTGAAGCTTTCTTT
>-|TRBJ1-2|-|TRBV28
CASSKVAVYGYTF
TGTGCCAGCAGCAAAGTAGCGGTATATGGCTACACCTTC
>TRBD1|TRBJ1-5|-|TRBV6-5
CASKPWTGPNQPQHF
TGTGCCAGTAAACCTTGGACAGGGCCGAATCAGCCCCAGCATTTT
>-|TRBJ2-7|-|TRBV2
CASQGMTPASLYEQYF
TGTGCCAGCCAAGGAATGACACCCGCCTCCCTCTACGAGCAGTACTTC
>-|TRBJ2-2|-|TRBV29-1
CSVPGGKNTGELFF
TGCAGCGTTCCTGGAGGAAAAAACACCGGGGAGCTGTTTTTT
>-|TRBJ1-1|-|TRBV20-1
CSERDGEAFF
TGCAGTGAAAGGGACGGTGAAGCTTTCTTT
>-|TRBJ1-5|-|TRBV6-5
CASSRRGQPQHF
TGTGCCAGCAGTCGACGTGGGCAGCCCCAGCATTTT
>-|TRBJ1-6|-|TRBV5-4
CASSLKGQSPLHF
TGTGCCAGCAGCTTAAAAGGGCAGTCACCCCTCCACTTT
>-|TRBJ1-2|-|TRBV30
CAWRRWGGSLGYTF
TGTGCCTGGAGACGCTGGGGAGGGTCCCTAGGCTACACCTTC
>TRBD2|TRBJ2-3|once|TRBV28
CASSLLAGVSDTQYF
TGTGCCAGCAGTTTACTAGCGGGAGTTTCAGATACGCAGTATTTT
>TRBD1|TRBJ2-7|-|TRBV12-5
CASGLVLPFVVTGEKGSYEQYF
TGTGCTAGTGGTTTGGTACTGCCTTTCGTGGTAACAGGGGAAAAAGGGTCCTACGAGCAGTACTTC
>-|TRBJ2-7|-|TRBV10-3
CAIMEARDFSSYEQYF
TGTGCCATCATGGAGGCTCGGGACTTCAGCTCCTACGAGCAGTACTTC
>TRBD1|TRBJ1-5|-|TRBV9
CASSVGTGIGQPQHF
TGTGCCAGCAGCGTTGGGACAGGAATCGGTCAGCCCCAGCATTTT
>TRBD1|TRBJ2-2|once|TRBV4-3
CASSPMAAGGNTGELFF
TGCGCCAGCAGCCCGATGGCGGCAGGGGGGAACACCGGGGAGCTGTTTTTT
>-|TRBJ1-3|-|TRBV5-5
CASGLDSSGNTIYF
TGTGCCAGCGGATTAGACAGCTCTGGAAACACCATATATTTT